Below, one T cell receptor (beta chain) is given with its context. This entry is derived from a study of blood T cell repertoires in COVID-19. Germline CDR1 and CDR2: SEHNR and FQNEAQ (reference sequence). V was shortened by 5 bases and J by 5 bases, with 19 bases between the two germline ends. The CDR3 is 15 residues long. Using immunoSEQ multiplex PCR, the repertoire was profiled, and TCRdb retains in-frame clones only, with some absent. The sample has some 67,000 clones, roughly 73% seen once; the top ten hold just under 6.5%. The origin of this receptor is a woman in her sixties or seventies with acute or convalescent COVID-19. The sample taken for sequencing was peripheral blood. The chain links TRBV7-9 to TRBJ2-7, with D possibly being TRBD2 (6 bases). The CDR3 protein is CASSPLGGRVHEQYF. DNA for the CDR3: TGTGCCAGCAGCCCTTTGGGGGGTAGAGTCCACGAGCAGTACTTC. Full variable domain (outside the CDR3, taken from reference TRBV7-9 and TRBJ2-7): DTGVSQNPRHKITKRGQNVTFRCDPISEHNRLYWYRQTLGQGPEFLTYFQNEAQLEKSRLLSDRFSAERPKGSFSTLEIQRTEQGDSAMYLCASSPLGGRVHEQYFGPGTRLTVT.